This TCR beta chain emerged from a study of blood T cell repertoires in COVID-19. In the study overall: There were acute and convalescent COVID-19 samples, and they came from the United States, Italy and Spain. From T cells, B-cell-depleted T cells, or PBMCs came the material, which was cDNA or gDNA.

In the original processing: Scientists estimated how many nucleated cells there were by amplifying reference gene primers. Clones were sequenced by immunoSEQ multiplex PCR, and TCRdb holds only the in-frame ones, with some missing. Clone size and V and J calls were adopted from that table, with D and trimming inferred from the DNA. This sample has about 140,000 clones; approximately 90% occur once, and the top ten carry approximately 9%. V dropped 4 bases and J dropped 0 bases, with 19 bases sitting between them. The CDR3 contains 18 residues. The germline V gene encodes CDR1 LGHNA and CDR2 YNFKEQ. The rearrangement uses TRBV4-2 and TRBJ2-4, with D perhaps TRBD1 (7 bases). This sequence was found in a woman aged 45 to 65 with active or convalescent COVID-19. Specimen: peripheral blood. The CDR3 is CASSPMWGQGGAKNIQYF. In DNA form, the CDR3 reads TGTGCCAGCAGCCCAATGTGGGGCCAGGGGGGAGCCAAAAACATTCAGTACTTC.